This is a list of T cell receptor beta chains from one sample in a study of cytomegalovirus exposure and HLA in healthy donors. Sequencing used immunoSEQ multiplex PCR; TCRdb keeps in-frame clones, though not all of them. This repertoire shows a few hundred thousand clones, 60% to 80% found once; its top ten account for roughly 3%. The material sequenced was PBMCs. These receptors came from a woman between 25 and 40 years old in good health and CMV-seronegative. CDR3s include the opening cysteine and the closing phenylalanine or tryptophan. D genes are given only for firm matches. Size values are once, few and many counts, or a class for expanded clones, and some rows have none.

v_call: TRBV5-1
d_call: NA
clone_size: once
j_call: TRBJ1-2
cdr3_nt: TGCGCCAGCAGCTTGGAACAGGCCTCTGGCTACACCTTC
cdr3_aa: CASSLEQASGYTF

v_call: TRBV11-3
d_call: NA
clone_size: NA
j_call: TRBJ2-7
cdr3_nt: TGTGCCAGGAGCTGGGACAACTCCTACGAGCAGTACTTC
cdr3_aa: CARSWDNSYEQYF

v_call: TRBV7-8
d_call: NA
clone_size: once
j_call: TRBJ1-2
cdr3_nt: TGTGCCAGCAGCCCCAGGACAGCTCCGTATGGCTACCCCTTC
cdr3_aa: CASSPRTAPYGYPF

v_call: TRBV6-1
d_call: NA
clone_size: NA
j_call: TRBJ1-5
cdr3_nt: TGTGCCAGCAGTGAGACGGGGGTCTTTGAGCCCCAGCATTTT
cdr3_aa: CASSETGVFEPQHF

v_call: TRBV5-1
d_call: TRBD2
clone_size: NA
j_call: TRBJ2-7
cdr3_nt: TGCGCCAGCAGCGGTCTAGCGGGAGTCGGAGAGCAGTACTTC
cdr3_aa: CASSGLAGVGEQYF

v_call: TRBV4-2
d_call: NA
clone_size: NA
j_call: TRBJ2-7
cdr3_nt: TGTGCCAGCAGCCAAGTTTTCACGGAGCGGACCTACGAGCAGTACTTC
cdr3_aa: CASSQVFTERTYEQYF

v_call: TRBV9
d_call: TRBD2
clone_size: NA
j_call: TRBJ2-3
cdr3_nt: TGTGCCAGCAGCGTGGGGGGGAAGGCAGATACGCAGTATTTT
cdr3_aa: CASSVGGKADTQYF

v_call: TRBV5-1
d_call: TRBD1
clone_size: NA
j_call: TRBJ1-2
cdr3_nt: TGCGCCAGCAGCCCATTGATGACAGGGGTTGGTGGCTACACCTTC
cdr3_aa: CASSPLMTGVGGYTF

v_call: TRBV5-1
d_call: NA
clone_size: NA
j_call: TRBJ1-2
cdr3_nt: TGCGCCAGCAGCCCATCCCAGGGGAACTATGGCTACACCTTC
cdr3_aa: CASSPSQGNYGYTF

v_call: TRBV11-2
d_call: NA
clone_size: once
j_call: TRBJ2-7
cdr3_nt: TGTGCCAGCAGCCCCCAACCAGGGATCCTAGACGAGCAGTACTTC
cdr3_aa: CASSPQPGILDEQYF

v_call: TRBV5-1
d_call: TRBD1
clone_size: NA
j_call: TRBJ2-5
cdr3_nt: TGCGCCAGCAGCTTGCGCCCCTCGGGACAGGGAGTGACCCAGTACTTC
cdr3_aa: CASSLRPSGQGVTQYF

v_call: TRBV5-1
d_call: TRBD2
clone_size: once
j_call: TRBJ2-5
cdr3_nt: TGCGCCAGCAGCCAACGGACCGGGGGGGTTGAGACCCAGTACTTC
cdr3_aa: CASSQRTGGVETQYF

v_call: TRBV5-4
d_call: NA
clone_size: NA
j_call: TRBJ1-3
cdr3_nt: TGTGCCAGCAGCCTGACGGGCTCTGGAAACACCATATATTTT
cdr3_aa: CASSLTGSGNTIYF

v_call: TRBV5-4
d_call: TRBD1
clone_size: NA
j_call: TRBJ1-6
cdr3_nt: TGTGCCAGCAGCCGCGCGGACAGGGGTAATTCACCCCTCCACTTT
cdr3_aa: CASSRADRGNSPLHF

v_call: TRBV6-5
d_call: NA
clone_size: NA
j_call: TRBJ2-2
cdr3_nt: TGTGCCAGCAGTTTCTTGGGACAGAACACCGGGGAGCTGTTTTTT
cdr3_aa: CASSFLGQNTGELFF

v_call: TRBV19
d_call: NA
clone_size: NA
j_call: TRBJ1-1
cdr3_nt: TGTGCCAGTATCTTGAGGGGGGGCACTGAAGCTTTCTTT
cdr3_aa: CASILRGGTEAFF

v_call: TRBV19
d_call: NA
clone_size: NA
j_call: TRBJ1-2
cdr3_nt: TGTGCCAGTAGGAGTTTCCAATGGGGCTACACCTTC
cdr3_aa: CASRSFQWGYTF

v_call: TRBV7-3
d_call: TRBD2
clone_size: NA
j_call: TRBJ2-3
cdr3_nt: TGTGCCAGCAGCAAACTAGCGGGGGGGGCCCGTACGCAGTATTTT
cdr3_aa: CASSKLAGGARTQYF

v_call: TRBV18
d_call: NA
clone_size: NA
j_call: TRBJ1-2
cdr3_nt: TGTGCCAGCTCACAGGGAGAAGGCTATGGCTACCCCTTC
cdr3_aa: CASSQGEGYGYPF

v_call: TRBV19
d_call: NA
clone_size: NA
j_call: TRBJ2-7
cdr3_nt: TGTGCCAGTAGTATAGCTCACTACAGGGTTCGGGACGAGCAGTACTTC
cdr3_aa: CASSIAHYRVRDEQYF

v_call: TRBV27
d_call: TRBD1
clone_size: NA
j_call: TRBJ1-1
cdr3_nt: TGTGCCAGCAGCAACGACAGGGGGCACCCTGAAGCTTTCTTT
cdr3_aa: CASSNDRGHPEAFF

v_call: TRBV19
d_call: NA
clone_size: NA
j_call: TRBJ1-1
cdr3_nt: TGTGCCAGTAGTATGGGACAACGGAACACTGAAGCTTTCTTT
cdr3_aa: CASSMGQRNTEAFF

v_call: TRBV4-1
d_call: NA
clone_size: NA
j_call: TRBJ1-2
cdr3_nt: TGCGCCAGCAGCCAAATCAGGGGAACTAACTATGGCTACACCTTC
cdr3_aa: CASSQIRGTNYGYTF

v_call: TRBV6-1
d_call: TRBD2
clone_size: NA
j_call: TRBJ2-1
cdr3_nt: TGTGCCAGCAGTGCACTGGGACTAGCGGGGGGGTACAATGAGCAGTTCTTC
cdr3_aa: CASSALGLAGGYNEQFF

v_call: TRBV27
d_call: NA
clone_size: NA
j_call: TRBJ2-7
cdr3_nt: TGTGCCAGCAGTTTCTCGGGGGGCGGCGAGCAGTACTTC
cdr3_aa: CASSFSGGGEQYF

v_call: TRBV19
d_call: NA
clone_size: NA
j_call: TRBJ2-1
cdr3_nt: TGTGCCAGTAGTATCTTTTCGGCTAGCGACTACAATGAGCAGTTCTTC
cdr3_aa: CASSIFSASDYNEQFF

v_call: TRBV6-1
d_call: NA
clone_size: NA
j_call: TRBJ1-4
cdr3_nt: TGTGCCAGCAGCCGCAAGCGGGACGCTAATGAAAAACTGTTTTTT
cdr3_aa: CASSRKRDANEKLFF

v_call: TRBV7-3
d_call: TRBD2
clone_size: NA
j_call: TRBJ2-1
cdr3_nt: TGTGCCAGCAGCTTAGCGGGGGGACTCTCCTACAATGAGCAGTTCTTC
cdr3_aa: CASSLAGGLSYNEQFF

v_call: TRBV10-1
d_call: TRBD2
clone_size: NA
j_call: TRBJ2-7
cdr3_nt: TGCGCCAGCAGTGAGCCTCGACTAGCGGGAGGCTTGGCCTACGAGCAGTACTTC
cdr3_aa: CASSEPRLAGGLAYEQYF

v_call: TRBV11-2
d_call: NA
clone_size: NA
j_call: TRBJ1-2
cdr3_nt: TGTGCCAGCAGCTTAGATTGGGCGCGAACGGACTATGGCTACACCTTC
cdr3_aa: CASSLDWARTDYGYTF

v_call: TRBV27
d_call: NA
clone_size: NA
j_call: TRBJ1-5
cdr3_nt: TGTGCCAGCAACTCGGGGGGTAGCAATCAGCCCCAGCATTTT
cdr3_aa: CASNSGGSNQPQHF

v_call: TRBV9
d_call: NA
clone_size: NA
j_call: TRBJ1-1
cdr3_nt: TGTGCCAGCAGCGCGAACGGGAACACTGAAGCTTTCTTT
cdr3_aa: CASSANGNTEAFF

v_call: TRBV4-1
d_call: TRBD2
clone_size: once
j_call: TRBJ2-5
cdr3_nt: TGCGCCAGCAGCCCTTCGAGCGGGACGGGGGGCCAAGAGACCCAGTACTTC
cdr3_aa: CASSPSSGTGGQETQYF

v_call: TRBV5-1
d_call: TRBD1
clone_size: NA
j_call: TRBJ1-1
cdr3_nt: TGCGCCAGCAGTACTAGACAGGGGGGTGAAGCTTTCTTT
cdr3_aa: CASSTRQGGEAFF

v_call: TRBV28
d_call: TRBD1
clone_size: NA
j_call: TRBJ1-4
cdr3_nt: TGTGCCAGCAGATACTTTACCGGGACAGGGGATGAAAAACTGTTTTTT
cdr3_aa: CASRYFTGTGDEKLFF

v_call: TRBV4-1
d_call: TRBD1
clone_size: NA
j_call: TRBJ1-5
cdr3_nt: TGCGCCAGCAGCCTAAGGACAGGGGTAAATCAGCCCCAGCATTTT
cdr3_aa: CASSLRTGVNQPQHF

v_call: TRBV5-5
d_call: NA
clone_size: NA
j_call: TRBJ1-1
cdr3_nt: TGTGCCAGCAGCTTGCGGTCCCCAGGCCTAGCGCCTGAAGCTTTCTTT
cdr3_aa: CASSLRSPGLAPEAFF

v_call: TRBV11-2
d_call: TRBD2
clone_size: few
j_call: TRBJ2-5
cdr3_nt: TGTGCCAGCAGCTTAGCGCTAGCGGGAGAGACCCAGTACTTC
cdr3_aa: CASSLALAGETQYF

v_call: TRBV9
d_call: TRBD1
clone_size: few
j_call: TRBJ2-7
cdr3_nt: TGTGCCAGCAGCGAGACAGGACAGGGAGCCTACGAGCAGTACTTC
cdr3_aa: CASSETGQGAYEQYF

v_call: TRBV18
d_call: TRBD1
clone_size: NA
j_call: TRBJ1-4
cdr3_nt: TGTGCCAGCTCCCGCGGACAGGGCGGTAATGAAAAACTGTTTTTT
cdr3_aa: CASSRGQGGNEKLFF

v_call: TRBV7-8
d_call: NA
clone_size: once
j_call: TRBJ1-1
cdr3_nt: TGTGCCAGCAGCTTACAGTCTACCCCTAGTTACGGTGAAGCTTTCTTT
cdr3_aa: CASSLQSTPSYGEAFF

v_call: TRBV6-5
d_call: TRBD1
clone_size: NA
j_call: TRBJ2-7
cdr3_nt: TGTGCCAGCAGTCACCGGACAGGGGGAGCCTACGAGCAGTACTTC
cdr3_aa: CASSHRTGGAYEQYF

v_call: TRBV5-6
d_call: TRBD1
clone_size: once
j_call: TRBJ2-2
cdr3_nt: TGTGCCAGCAGCTTGGTGCAGGGGGCTGGCGGGGAGCTGTTTTTT
cdr3_aa: CASSLVQGAGGELFF

v_call: TRBV18
d_call: TRBD2
clone_size: NA
j_call: TRBJ2-7
cdr3_nt: TGTGCCAGCTCACCGGGGAGGCGATTAGCGGGAGGCCGCGACTACGAGCAGTACTTC
cdr3_aa: CASSPGRRLAGGRDYEQYF

v_call: TRBV7-2
d_call: NA
clone_size: NA
j_call: TRBJ1-1
cdr3_nt: TGTGCCAGCAGCTTCTCGACAAACACTGAAGCTTTCTTT
cdr3_aa: CASSFSTNTEAFF

v_call: TRBV5-6
d_call: NA
clone_size: few
j_call: TRBJ2-2
cdr3_nt: TGTGCCAGCAGCTGGGACTTGGGGCGATCGAACACCGGGGAGCTGTTTTTT
cdr3_aa: CASSWDLGRSNTGELFF